Listed below are T cell receptor beta chains from one sample, sequenced in a study of T cells in Graves' hyperthyroidism and ophthalmopathy. TCRdb independently ran MiXCR on the multiplex PCR reads; one entry per CDR3 protein. The sample includes under 700,000 distinct CDR3 sequences, 16% of them seen just once. Sequencing input: blood. The source is a woman between 18 and 30 years old with Graves' hyperthyroidism. Both conserved end residues are part of each CDR3. The D gene is left open where the match is weak. Clone sizes are given selectively: once, few, many, or a class where the clone is expanded.

D: .; size: few; V: TRBV4-1; J: TRBJ2-1; CDR3: CASSQGTSLGNEQFF; DNA: TGCGCCAGCAGCCAGGGGACCTCCTTAGGCAATGAGCAGTTCTTC
D: TRBD1; size: few; V: TRBV11-3; J: TRBJ2-4; CDR3: CASNYNRGLSIQYF; DNA: TGTGCCAGCAACTATAACAGGGGGCTCAGCATTCAGTACTTC
D: .; size: few; V: TRBV5-1; J: TRBJ1-4; CDR3: CASSLGTTTHLGKLFF; DNA: TGCGCCAGCAGCCTCGGGACAACTACGCACCTTGGAAAACTGTTTTTT
D: TRBD2; size: many; V: TRBV12-3/TRBV12-4; J: TRBJ2-1; CDR3: CASSLYKRGGNEQFF; DNA: TGTGCCAGCAGTTTATATAAGCGGGGGGGCAATGAGCAGTTCTTC
D: TRBD1; size: many; V: TRBV6-1; J: TRBJ2-7; CDR3: CASSSSGTGFYEQYF; DNA: TGTGCCAGCAGCTCCTCCGGGACAGGGTTTTACGAGCAGTACTTC
D: .; size: .; V: TRBV27; J: TRBJ1-3; CDR3: CASSLLRGQAERSSGNTIYF; DNA: TGTGCCAGCAGTCTTTTAAGGGGACAAGCCGAGAGGAGCTCTGGAAACACCATATATTTT
D: .; size: many; V: TRBV11-2; J: TRBJ2-3; CDR3: CASSFDGRETDTQYF; DNA: TGTGCCAGCAGCTTTGATGGAAGGGAAACAGATACGCAGTATTTT
D: TRBD1; size: few; V: TRBV5-1; J: TRBJ1-6; CDR3: CASSLSQGANSPLHF; DNA: TGCGCCAGCAGCTTGTCACAGGGGGCAAATTCACCCCTCCACTTT
D: TRBD1; size: many; V: TRBV2; J: TRBJ1-1; CDR3: CASSLPGQLRRSRGTEAFF; DNA: TGTGCCAGCAGCCTCCCGGGACAGCTGAGAAGAAGTAGGGGAACTGAAGCTTTCTTT
D: .; size: many; V: TRBV28; J: TRBJ1-1; CDR3: CASSIPRREAFF; DNA: TGTGCCAGCAGCATACCGAGGAGGGAAGCTTTCTTT
D: .; size: .; V: TRBV28; J: TRBJ1-4; CDR3: CASSTLNEKLFF; DNA: TGTGCCAGCAGCACGTTAAATGAAAAACTGTTTTTT
D: TRBD1; size: few; V: TRBV30; J: TRBJ2-5; CDR3: CACQRRDRGPPETQYF; DNA: TGTGCCTGCCAGCGCCGGGACAGGGGGCCCCCAGAGACCCAGTACTTC
D: TRBD1; size: .; V: TRBV30; J: TRBJ2-4; CDR3: CAWSGAQGAKNIQYF; DNA: TGTGCCTGGAGCGGGGCACAGGGGGCGAAAAACATTCAGTACTTC
D: TRBD1; size: few; V: TRBV19; J: TRBJ2-1; CDR3: CASKGTLTGGLNEQFF; DNA: TGTGCCAGTAAGGGGACCTTGACAGGGGGGCTCAATGAGCAGTTCTTC
D: .; size: .; V: TRBV19; J: TRBJ2-1; CDR3: CASGDPPYNEQFF; DNA: TGTGCCAGCGGGGACCCTCCTTACAATGAGCAGTTCTTC
D: .; size: few; V: TRBV12-5; J: TRBJ2-7; CDR3: CASGLVRVDTNNEQYF; DNA: TGTGCTAGTGGTTTGGTTAGGGTGGACACCAATAACGAGCAGTACTTC
D: .; size: few; V: TRBV2; J: TRBJ2-5; CDR3: CASKLGNQETQYF; DNA: TGTGCCAGCAAGCTAGGGAATCAAGAGACCCAGTACTTC